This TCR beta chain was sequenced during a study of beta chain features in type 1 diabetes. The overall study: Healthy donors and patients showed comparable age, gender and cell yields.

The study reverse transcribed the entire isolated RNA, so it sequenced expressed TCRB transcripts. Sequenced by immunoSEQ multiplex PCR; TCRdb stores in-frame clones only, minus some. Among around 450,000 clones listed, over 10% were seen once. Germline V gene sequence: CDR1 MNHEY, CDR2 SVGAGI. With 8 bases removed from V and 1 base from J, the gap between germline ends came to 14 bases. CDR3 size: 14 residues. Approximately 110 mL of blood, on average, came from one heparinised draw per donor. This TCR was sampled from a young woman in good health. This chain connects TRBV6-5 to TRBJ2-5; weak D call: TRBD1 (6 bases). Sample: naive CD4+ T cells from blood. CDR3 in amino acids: CASARLGGQETQYF. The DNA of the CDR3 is TGTGCCAGCGCCCGCTTAGGGGGCCAAGAGACCCAGTACTTC.